This T cell receptor beta chain was sequenced in a study of OX40 agonist ivuxolimab in advanced cancers. Across the whole study: Head and neck, renal cell, melanoma or hepatocellular carcinoma were the cancers that dose-escalation patients had.

With regard to this clone: Its specificity is not known.

Study observations and caveats: Low normalized clonal expansion also occurred in some nonresponding patients. Researchers report that CD8+ T cells had, on average, more expanded clones than CD4+.

Prior autoimmune disease or systemic immunosuppression barred patients. Data came from immunoSEQ multiplex PCR; TCRdb stores just in-frame clones and leaves some out. The sample has some 50,000 clones, roughly four fifths seen once. The material sequenced was CD4+ or CD8+ T cells sorted from blood, taken in a trial of the OX40 agonist ivuxolimab. The sequence was obtained from an adult with an advanced solid tumor such as melanoma, head and neck, liver or kidney cancer.

The CDR3 reads CASSVAGANVLTF. CDR3 DNA: TGTGCCAGCAGCGTAGCTGGGGCCAACGTCCTGACTTTC. This chain joins TRBV9 and TRBJ2-6; D gene ambiguous. The CDR3 runs 13 residues. Germline loops: CDR1 SGDLS, CDR2 YYNGEE. Trimming shortened V by 0 bases and J by 2 bases, and 0 bases separated the two germline ends.